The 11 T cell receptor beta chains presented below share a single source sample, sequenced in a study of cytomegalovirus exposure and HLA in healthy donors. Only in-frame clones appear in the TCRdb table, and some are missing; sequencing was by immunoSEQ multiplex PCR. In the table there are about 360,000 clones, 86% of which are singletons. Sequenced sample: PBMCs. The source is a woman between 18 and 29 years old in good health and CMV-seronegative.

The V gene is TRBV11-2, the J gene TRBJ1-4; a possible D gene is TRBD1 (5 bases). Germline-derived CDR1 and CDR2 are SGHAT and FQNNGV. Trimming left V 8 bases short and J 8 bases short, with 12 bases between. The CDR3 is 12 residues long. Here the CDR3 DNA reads TGTGCCAGCGGAAGAAAGGGGGAAAAACTGTTTTTT. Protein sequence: CASGRKGEKLFF.

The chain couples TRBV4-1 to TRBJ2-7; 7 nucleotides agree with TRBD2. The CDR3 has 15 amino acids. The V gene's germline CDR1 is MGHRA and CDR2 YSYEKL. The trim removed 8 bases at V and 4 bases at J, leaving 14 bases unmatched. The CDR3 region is CASGWGSGKSYEQYF. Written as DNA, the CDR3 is TGCGCCAGCGGGTGGGGAAGCGGGAAATCTTACGAGCAGTACTTC.

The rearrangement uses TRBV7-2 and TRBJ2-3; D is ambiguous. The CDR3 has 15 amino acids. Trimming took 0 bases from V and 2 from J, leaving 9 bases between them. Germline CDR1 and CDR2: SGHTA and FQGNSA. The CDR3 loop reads CASSLAILYTDTQYF. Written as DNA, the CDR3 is TGTGCCAGCAGCTTAGCAATCCTCTACACAGATACGCAGTATTTT.

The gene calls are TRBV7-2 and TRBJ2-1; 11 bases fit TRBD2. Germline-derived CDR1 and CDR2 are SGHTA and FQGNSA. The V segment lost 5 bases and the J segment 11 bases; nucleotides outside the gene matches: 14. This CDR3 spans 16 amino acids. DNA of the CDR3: TGTGCCAGCAGCCTTCAGGTCACTAGCGGGAGTGGAAAGCAGTTCTTC. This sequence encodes CASSLQVTSGSGKQFF.

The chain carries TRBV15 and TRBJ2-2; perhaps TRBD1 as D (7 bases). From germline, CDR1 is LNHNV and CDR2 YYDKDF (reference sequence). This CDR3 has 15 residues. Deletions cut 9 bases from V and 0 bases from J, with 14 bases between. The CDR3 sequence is CATLEGQSNTGELFF. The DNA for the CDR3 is TGTGCCACGCTGGAGGGACAGTCGAACACCGGGGAGCTGTTTTTT.

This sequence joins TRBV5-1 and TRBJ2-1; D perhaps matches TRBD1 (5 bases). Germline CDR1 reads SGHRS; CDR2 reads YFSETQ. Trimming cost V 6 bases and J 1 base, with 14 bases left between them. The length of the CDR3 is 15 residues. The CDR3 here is CASKDIALSYNEQFF. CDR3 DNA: TGCGCCAGCAAGGACATAGCTTTATCCTACAATGAGCAGTTCTTC.

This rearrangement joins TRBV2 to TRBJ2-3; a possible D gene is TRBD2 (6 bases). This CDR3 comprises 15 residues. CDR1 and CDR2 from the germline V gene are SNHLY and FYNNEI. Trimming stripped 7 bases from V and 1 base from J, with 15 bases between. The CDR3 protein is CASNDGLPGTDTQYF. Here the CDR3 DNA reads TGTGCCAGCAACGACGGACTACCTGGCACAGATACGCAGTATTTT.

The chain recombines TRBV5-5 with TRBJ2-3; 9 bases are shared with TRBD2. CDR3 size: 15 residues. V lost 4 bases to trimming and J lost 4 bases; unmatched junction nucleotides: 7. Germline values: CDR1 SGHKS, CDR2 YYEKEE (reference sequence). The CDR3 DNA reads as TGTGCCAGCAGCAAGGGACTAGCAATTTCAGATACGCAGTATTTT. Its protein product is CASSKGLAISDTQYF.

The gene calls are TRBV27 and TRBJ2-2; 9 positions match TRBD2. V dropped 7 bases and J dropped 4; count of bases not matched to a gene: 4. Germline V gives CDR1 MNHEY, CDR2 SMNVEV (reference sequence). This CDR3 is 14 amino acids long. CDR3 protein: CASMGLAATGELFF. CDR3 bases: TGTGCCAGCATGGGACTAGCTGCCACCGGGGAGCTGTTTTTT.

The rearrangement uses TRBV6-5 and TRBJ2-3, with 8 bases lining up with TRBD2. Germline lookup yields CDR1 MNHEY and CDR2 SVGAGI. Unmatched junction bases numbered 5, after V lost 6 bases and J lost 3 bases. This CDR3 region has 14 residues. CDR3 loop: CASSRTSGTDTQYF. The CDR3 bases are TGTGCCAGCAGCCGTACTAGCGGTACAGATACGCAGTATTTT.

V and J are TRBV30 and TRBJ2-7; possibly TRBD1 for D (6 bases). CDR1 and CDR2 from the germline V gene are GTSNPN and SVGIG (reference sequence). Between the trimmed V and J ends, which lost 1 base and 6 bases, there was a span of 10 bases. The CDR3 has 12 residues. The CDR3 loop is CAWSGQGGEQYF. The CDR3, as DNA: TGTGCCTGGAGTGGACAAGGGGGCGAGCAGTACTTC.